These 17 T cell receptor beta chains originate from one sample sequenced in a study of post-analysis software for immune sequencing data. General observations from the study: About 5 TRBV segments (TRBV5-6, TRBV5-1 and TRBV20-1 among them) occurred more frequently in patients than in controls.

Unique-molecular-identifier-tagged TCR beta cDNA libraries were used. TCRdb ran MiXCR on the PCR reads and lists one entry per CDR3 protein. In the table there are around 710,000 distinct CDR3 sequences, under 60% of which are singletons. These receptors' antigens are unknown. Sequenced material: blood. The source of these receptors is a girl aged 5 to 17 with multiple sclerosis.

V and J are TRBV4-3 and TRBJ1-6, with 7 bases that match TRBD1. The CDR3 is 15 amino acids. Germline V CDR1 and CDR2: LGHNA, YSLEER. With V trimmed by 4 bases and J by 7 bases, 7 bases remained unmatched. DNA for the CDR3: TGCGCCAGCAGCCGGACTCGGGACAGCAATTCACCCCTCCACTTT. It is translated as CASSRTRDSNSPLHF.

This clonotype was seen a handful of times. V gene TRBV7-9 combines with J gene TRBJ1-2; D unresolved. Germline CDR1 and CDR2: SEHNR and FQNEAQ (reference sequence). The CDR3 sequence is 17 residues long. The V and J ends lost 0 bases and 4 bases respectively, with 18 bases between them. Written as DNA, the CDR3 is TGTGCCAGCAGCTTAGCGCCGGGTCCCATACAATCCTATGGCTACACCTTC. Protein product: CASSLAPGPIQSYGYTF.

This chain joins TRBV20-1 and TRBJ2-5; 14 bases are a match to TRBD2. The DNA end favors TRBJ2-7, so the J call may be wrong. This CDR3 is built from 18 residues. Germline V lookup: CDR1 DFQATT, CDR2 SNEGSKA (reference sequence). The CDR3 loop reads CSATLGLAGGPLLYEQYF. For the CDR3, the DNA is TGCAGTGCAACCCTTGGACTAGCGGGAGGACCTCTACTATACGAGCAGTACTTC.

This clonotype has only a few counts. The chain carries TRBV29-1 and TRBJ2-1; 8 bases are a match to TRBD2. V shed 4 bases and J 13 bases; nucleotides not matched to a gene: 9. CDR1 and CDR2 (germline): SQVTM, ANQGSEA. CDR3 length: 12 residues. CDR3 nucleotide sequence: TGCAGCGTTGTTTCCAGCGGGGGCCCCCAGTTCTTC. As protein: CSVVSSGGPQFF.

The CDR3 sequence is CASSLPVQDRGTQYF. Written as DNA, the CDR3 is TGTGCCAGCAGCTTACCGGTACAGGACAGGGGGACCCAGTACTTC. This chain uses TRBV7-2 with TRBJ2-5; 9 positions agree with TRBD1. The CDR3 runs to 15 residues. Unmatched junction bases numbered 8, after V lost 2 bases and J lost 7 bases. Germline loops: CDR1 SGHTA, CDR2 FQGNSA.

The DNA of the CDR3 is TGTGCCAGCAGCCCGGGGGGAGGTTTCACAGATACGCAGTATTTT. It specifies CASSPGGGFTDTQYF. This chain uses TRBV11-2 with TRBJ2-3; 7 bases map to TRBD2. This CDR3 is 15 amino acids long. After removal of 5 bases from V and 2 bases from J, the junction contained 7 bases not matched to a gene. The V gene's germline CDR1 is SGHAT and CDR2 FQNNGV.

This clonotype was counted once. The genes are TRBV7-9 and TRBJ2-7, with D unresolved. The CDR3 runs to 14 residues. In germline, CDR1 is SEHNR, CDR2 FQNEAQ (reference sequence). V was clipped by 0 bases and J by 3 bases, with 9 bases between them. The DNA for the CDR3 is TGTGCCAGCAGCTTAGCGAGGACGGACTACGAGCAGTACTTC. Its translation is CASSLARTDYEQYF.

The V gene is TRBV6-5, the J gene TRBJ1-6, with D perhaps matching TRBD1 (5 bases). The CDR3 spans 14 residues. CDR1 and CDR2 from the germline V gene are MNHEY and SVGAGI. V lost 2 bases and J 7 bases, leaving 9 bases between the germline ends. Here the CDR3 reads CASSYRRQNSPLHF. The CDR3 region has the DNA TGTGCCAGCAGTTACCGACGACAGAATTCACCCCTCCACTTT.

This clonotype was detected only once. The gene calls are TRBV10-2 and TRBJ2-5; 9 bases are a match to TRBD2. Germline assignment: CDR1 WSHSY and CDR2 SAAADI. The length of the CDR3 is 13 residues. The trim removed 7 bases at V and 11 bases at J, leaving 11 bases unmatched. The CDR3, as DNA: TGCGCCAGCAAATTAGCGGGAGCCAGTGAGCAGTACTTC. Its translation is CASKLAGASEQYF.

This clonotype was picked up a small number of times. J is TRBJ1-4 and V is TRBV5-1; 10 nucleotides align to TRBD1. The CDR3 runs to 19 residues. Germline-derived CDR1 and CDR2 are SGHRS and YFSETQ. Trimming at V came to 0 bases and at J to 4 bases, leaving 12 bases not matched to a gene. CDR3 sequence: CASSLDPTDRGPFNEKLFF. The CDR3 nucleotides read TGCGCCAGCAGCTTGGACCCAACTGACAGGGGGCCTTTTAATGAAAAACTGTTTTTT.

CDR3 coding DNA: TGTGCCAGCAGTGATGAGTCGGAGGGTTCACCCCTCCACTTT. Its protein is CASSDESEGSPLHF. The chain is built from TRBV6-4 and TRBJ1-6; D call uncertain. Deletions cut 3 bases from V and 9 bases from J, with 12 bases between. The CDR3 has 14 residues. CDR1 and CDR2 (germline): MRHNA, SNTAGT.

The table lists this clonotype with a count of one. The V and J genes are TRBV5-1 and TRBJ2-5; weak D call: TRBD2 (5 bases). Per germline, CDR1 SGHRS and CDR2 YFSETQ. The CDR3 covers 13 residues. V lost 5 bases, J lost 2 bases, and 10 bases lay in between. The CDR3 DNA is TGCGCCAGCAGAACGGACTTACAAGAGACCCAGTACTTC. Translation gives CASRTDLQETQYF.

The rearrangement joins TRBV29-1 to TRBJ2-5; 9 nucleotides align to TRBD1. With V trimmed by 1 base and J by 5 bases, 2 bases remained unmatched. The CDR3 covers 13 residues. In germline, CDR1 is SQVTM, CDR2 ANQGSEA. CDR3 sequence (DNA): TGCAGCGTTGAAGTGGGACAGGGCGAGACCCAGTACTTC. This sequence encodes CSVEVGQGETQYF.

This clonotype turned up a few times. CDR3 in DNA: TGTGCCAGCAGCCCCCGCGGCGGGAGAAATTCCGAGCAGTACTTC. It specifies CASSPRGGRNSEQYF. J is TRBJ2-7 and V is TRBV7-2; TRBD2 aligns across 7 bases. Germline-derived CDR1 and CDR2 are SGHTA and FQGNSA. The CDR3 sequence is 15 residues long. Unmatched junction bases numbered 13, after V lost 5 bases and J lost 6 bases.

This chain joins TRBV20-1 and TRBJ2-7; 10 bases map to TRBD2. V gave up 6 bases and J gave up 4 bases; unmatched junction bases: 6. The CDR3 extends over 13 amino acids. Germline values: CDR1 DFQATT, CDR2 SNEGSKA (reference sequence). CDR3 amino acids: CSARTSGEYEQYF. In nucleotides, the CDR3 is TGCAGTGCGCGGACTAGCGGAGAGTACGAGCAGTACTTC.

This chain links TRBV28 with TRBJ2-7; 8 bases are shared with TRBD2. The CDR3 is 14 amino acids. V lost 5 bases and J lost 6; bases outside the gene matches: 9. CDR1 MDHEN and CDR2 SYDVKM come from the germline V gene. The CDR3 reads CASSPVSGISEQYF. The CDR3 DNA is TGTGCCAGCAGTCCGGTTAGCGGGATCTCCGAGCAGTACTTC.

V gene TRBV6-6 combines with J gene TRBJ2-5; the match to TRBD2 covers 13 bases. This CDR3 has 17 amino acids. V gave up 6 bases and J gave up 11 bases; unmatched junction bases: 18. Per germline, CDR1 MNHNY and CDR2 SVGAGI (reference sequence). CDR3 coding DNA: TGTGCCAGCAGAGCCGGGACTAGCGGGACCCCACTAGAGGAGCAGTACTTC. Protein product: CASRAGTSGTPLEEQYF.